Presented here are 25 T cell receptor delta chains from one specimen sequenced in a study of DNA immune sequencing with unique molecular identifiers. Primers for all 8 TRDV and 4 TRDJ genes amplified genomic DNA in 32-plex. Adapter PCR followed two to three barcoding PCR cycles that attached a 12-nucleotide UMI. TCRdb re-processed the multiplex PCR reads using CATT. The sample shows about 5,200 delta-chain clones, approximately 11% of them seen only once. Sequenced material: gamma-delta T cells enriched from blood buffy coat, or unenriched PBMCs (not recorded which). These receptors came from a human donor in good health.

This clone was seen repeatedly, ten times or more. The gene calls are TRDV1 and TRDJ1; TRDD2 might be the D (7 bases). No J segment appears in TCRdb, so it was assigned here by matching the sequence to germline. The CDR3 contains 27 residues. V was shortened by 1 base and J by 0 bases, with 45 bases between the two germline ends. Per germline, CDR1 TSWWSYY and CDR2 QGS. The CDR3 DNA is TGTGCTCTTGGGGAACGGGTTAGGTTCCTTCCTCATCCTTACTCCCCGGGGGACCTCAACTACACCGATAAACTCATCTTT. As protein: CALGERVRFLPHPYSPGDLNYTDKLIF.

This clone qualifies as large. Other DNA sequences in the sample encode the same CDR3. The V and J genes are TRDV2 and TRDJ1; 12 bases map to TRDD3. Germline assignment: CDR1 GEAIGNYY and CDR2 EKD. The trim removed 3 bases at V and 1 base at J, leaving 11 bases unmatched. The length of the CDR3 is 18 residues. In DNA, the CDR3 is TGTGCCTGTGACCTTCTGGGGGATACGCTTCTTACCACCGATAAACTCATCTTT. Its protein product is CACDLLGDTLLTTDKLIF.

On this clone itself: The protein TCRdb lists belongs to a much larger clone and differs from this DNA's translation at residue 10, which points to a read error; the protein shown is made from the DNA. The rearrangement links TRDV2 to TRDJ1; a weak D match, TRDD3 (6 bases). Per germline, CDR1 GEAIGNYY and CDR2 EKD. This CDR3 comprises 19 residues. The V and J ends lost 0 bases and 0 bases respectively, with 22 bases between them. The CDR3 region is CACDTLGGTEGQYTDKLIF. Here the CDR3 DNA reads TGTGCCTGTGACACCTTGGGGGGTACTGAGGGACAGTACACCGATAAACTCATCTTT.

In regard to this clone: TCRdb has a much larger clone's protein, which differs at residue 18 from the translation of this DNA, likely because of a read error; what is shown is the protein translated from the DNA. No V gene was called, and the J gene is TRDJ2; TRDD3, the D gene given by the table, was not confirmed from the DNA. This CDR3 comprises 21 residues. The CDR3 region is CAFSLPTSLWGIPFLTAELFF. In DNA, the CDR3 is TGTGCCTTTAGCCTTCCTACGTCTCTCTGGGGGATTCCTTTTTTGACAGCAGAACTCTTCTTT.

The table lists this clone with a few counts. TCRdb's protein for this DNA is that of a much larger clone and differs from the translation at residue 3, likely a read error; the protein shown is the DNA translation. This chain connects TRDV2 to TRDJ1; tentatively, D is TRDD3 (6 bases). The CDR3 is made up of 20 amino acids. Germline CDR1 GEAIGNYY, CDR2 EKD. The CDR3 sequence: CARDTVNQGDPSFNTDKLIF. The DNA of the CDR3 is TGTGCCCGTGACACCGTAAATCAGGGGGACCCCTCTTTTAACACCGATAAACTCATCTTT.

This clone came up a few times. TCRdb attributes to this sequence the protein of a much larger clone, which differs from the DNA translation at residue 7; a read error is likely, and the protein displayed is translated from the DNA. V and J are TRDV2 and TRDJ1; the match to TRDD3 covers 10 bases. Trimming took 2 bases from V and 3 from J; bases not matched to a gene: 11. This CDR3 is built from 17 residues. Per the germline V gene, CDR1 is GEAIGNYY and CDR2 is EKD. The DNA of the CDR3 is TGTGCCTGTGACAGTCTACAGGGGGATACGGGGTCCGATAAACTCATCTTT. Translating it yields CACDSLQGDTGSDKLIF.

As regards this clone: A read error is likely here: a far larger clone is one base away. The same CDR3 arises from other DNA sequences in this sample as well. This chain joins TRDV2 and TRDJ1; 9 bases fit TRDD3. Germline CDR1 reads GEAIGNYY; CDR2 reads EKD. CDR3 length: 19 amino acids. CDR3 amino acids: CACDTLSLLGEEYTDKLIF. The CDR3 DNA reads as TGTGCCTGTGACACCTTGTCTTTACTGGGGGAAGAGTACACCGACAAACTCATCTTT.

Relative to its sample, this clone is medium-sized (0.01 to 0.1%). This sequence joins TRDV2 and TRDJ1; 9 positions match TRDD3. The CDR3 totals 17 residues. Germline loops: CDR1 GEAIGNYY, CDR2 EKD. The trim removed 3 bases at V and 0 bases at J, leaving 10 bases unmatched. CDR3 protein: CACDPVLGDKYTDKLIF. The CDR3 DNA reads TGTGCCTGTGACCCCGTACTGGGGGACAAGTACACCGATAAACTCATCTTT.

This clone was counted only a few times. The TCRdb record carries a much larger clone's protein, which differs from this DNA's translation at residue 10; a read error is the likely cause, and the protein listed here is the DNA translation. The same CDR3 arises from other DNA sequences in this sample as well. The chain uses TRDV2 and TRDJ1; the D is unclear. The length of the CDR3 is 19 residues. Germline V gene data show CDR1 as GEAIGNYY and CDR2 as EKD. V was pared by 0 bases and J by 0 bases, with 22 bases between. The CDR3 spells CACDTLSLLREEYTDKLIF. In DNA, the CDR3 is TGTGCCTGTGACACCTTGTCTTTACTGCGGGAAGAGTACACCGATAAACTCATCTTT.

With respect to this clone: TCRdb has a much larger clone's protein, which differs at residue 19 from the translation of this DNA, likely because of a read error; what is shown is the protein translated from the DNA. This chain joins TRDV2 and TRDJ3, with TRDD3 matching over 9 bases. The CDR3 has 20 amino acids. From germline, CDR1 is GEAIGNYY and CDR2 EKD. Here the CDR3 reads CACDPIVLGESSWDTRQMIF. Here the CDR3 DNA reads TGTGCCTGTGATCCCATTGTACTGGGGGAAAGCTCCTGGGACACCCGACAGATGATTTTC.

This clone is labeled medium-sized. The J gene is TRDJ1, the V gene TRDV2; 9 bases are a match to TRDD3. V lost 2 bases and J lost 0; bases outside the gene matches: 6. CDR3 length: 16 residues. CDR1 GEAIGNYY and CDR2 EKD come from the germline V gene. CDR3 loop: CACDKLGDLYTDKLIF. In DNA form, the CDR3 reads TGTGCCTGTGACAAACTGGGGGACCTGTACACCGATAAACTCATCTTT.

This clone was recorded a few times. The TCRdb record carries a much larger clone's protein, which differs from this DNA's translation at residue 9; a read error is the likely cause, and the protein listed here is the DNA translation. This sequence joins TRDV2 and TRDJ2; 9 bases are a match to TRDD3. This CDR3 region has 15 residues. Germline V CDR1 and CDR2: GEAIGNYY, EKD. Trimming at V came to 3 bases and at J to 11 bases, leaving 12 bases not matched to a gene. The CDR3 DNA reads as TGTGCCTGTGACGCCTTACTGGGGGAAACAGGGCAACTCTTCTTT. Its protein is CACDALLGETGQLFF.

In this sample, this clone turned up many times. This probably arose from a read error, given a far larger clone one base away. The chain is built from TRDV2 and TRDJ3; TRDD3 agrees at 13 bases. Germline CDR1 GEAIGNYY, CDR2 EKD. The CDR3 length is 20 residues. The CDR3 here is CAREPYWGIRGSWDTRQMFF. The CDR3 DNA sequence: TGTGCCCGTGAACCGTACTGGGGGATACGGGGCTCCTGGGACACCCGACAGATGTTTTTC.

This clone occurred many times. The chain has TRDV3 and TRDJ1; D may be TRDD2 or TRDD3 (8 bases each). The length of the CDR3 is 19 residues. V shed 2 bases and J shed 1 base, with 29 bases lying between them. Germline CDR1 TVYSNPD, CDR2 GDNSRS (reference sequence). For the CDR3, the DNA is TGTGCCTTTCCAACTTCCTACGCCCCCCTGGGGGACCGCACCGATAAACTCATCTTT. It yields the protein CAFPTSYAPLGDRTDKLIF.

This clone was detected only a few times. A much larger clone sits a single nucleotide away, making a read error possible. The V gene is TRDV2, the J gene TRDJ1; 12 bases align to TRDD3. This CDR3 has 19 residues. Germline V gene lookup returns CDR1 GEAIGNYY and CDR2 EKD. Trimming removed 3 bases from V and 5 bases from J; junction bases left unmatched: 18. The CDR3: CACDSLLGDTRRTQDKLIF. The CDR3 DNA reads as TGTGCCTGTGACTCATTACTGGGGGATACACGGCGGACACAAGATAAACTCATCTTT.

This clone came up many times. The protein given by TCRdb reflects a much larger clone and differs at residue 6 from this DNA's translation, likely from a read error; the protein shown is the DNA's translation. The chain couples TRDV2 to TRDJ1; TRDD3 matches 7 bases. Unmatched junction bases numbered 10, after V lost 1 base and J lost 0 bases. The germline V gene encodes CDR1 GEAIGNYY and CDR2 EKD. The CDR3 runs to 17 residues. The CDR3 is CACDTPGDGKYTDKLIF. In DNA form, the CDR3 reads TGTGCCTGTGACACTCCGGGGGATGGAAAGTACACCGATAAACTCATCTTT.

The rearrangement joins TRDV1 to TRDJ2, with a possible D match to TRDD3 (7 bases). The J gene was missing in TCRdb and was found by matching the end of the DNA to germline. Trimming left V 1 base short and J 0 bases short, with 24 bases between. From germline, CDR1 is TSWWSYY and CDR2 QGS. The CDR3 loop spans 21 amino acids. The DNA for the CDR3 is TGTGCTCTTGGGGAACGGTCCTTCCCTGGGGGTCCTACTACTTTGACAGCACAACTCTTCTTT. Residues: CALGERSFPGGPTTLTAQLFF.

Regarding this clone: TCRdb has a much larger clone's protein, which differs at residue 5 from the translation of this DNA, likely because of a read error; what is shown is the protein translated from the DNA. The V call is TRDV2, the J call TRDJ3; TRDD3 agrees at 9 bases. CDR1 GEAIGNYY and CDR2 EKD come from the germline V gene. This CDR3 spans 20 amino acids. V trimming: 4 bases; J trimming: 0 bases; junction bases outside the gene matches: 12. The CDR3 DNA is TGTGCCTGTGATCACATTGTACTGGGGGAAAGCTCCTGGGACACCCGACAGATGTTTTTC. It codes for CACDHIVLGESSWDTRQMFF.

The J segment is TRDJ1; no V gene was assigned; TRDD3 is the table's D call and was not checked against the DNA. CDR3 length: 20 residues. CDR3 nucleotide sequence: TGTGCTCTTGGGCTGTTCCTACTGGGGGTTCTTCGCCCCTACACCGATAAACTCATCTTT. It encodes CALGLFLLGVLRPYTDKLIF.

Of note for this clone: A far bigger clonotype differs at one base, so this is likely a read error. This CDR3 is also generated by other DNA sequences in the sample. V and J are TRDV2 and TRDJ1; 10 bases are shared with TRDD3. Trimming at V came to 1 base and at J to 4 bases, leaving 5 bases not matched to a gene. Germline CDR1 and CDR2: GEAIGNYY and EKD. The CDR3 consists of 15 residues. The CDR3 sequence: CACDTVSGGYDKLIF. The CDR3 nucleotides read TGTGCCTGTGACACTGTTTCTGGGGGATACGATAAACTCATCTTT.

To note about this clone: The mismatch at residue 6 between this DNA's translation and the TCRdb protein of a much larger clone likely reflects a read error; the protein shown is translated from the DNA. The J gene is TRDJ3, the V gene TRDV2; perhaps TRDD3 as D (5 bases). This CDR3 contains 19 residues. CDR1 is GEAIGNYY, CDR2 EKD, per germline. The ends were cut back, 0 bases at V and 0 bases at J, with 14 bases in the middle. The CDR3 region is CACDTVGGASSWDTRQMFF. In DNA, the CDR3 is TGTGCCTGTGACACCGTCGGGGGGGCTAGCTCCTGGGACACCCGACAGATGTTTTTC.

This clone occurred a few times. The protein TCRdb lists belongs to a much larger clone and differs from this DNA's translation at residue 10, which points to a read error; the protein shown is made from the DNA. In nucleotides, the CDR3 is TGTGCCTGTGACCCTGTACTGGGGGGCTCCCCGTACACCGATAAACTCATCTTT. This sequence encodes CACDPVLGGSPYTDKLIF. The chain carries TRDV2 and TRDJ1, with 8 bases fitting TRDD3. The CDR3 sequence is 18 residues long. V trimming: 3 bases; J trimming: 0 bases; junction bases outside the gene matches: 14. Germline V gives CDR1 GEAIGNYY, CDR2 EKD.

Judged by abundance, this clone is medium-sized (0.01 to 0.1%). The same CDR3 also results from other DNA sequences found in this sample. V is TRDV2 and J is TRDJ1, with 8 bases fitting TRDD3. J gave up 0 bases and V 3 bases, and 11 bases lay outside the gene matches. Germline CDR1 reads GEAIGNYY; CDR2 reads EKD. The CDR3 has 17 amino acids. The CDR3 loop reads CACDPAGGPRYTDKLIF. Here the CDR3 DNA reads TGTGCCTGTGACCCGGCTGGGGGACCCCGCTACACCGATAAACTCATCTTT.

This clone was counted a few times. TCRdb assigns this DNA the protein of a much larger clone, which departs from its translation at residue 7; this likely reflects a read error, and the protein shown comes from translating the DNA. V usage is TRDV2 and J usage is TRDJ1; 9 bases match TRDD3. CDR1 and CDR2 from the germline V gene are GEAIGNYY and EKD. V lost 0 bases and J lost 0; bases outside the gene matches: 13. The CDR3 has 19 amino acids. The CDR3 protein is CACDTLPLLGEEYTDKLIF. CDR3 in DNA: TGTGCCTGTGACACCTTGCCTTTACTGGGGGAAGAGTACACCGATAAACTCATCTTT.

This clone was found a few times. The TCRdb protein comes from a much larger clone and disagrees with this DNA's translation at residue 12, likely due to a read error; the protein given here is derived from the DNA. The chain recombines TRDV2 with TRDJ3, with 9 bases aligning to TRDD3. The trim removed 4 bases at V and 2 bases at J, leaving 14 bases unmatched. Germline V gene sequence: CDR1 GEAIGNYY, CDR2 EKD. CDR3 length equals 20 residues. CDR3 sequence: CACDPIVLGESTWDTRQMFF. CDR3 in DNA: TGTGCCTGTGATCCCATTGTACTGGGGGAAAGCACCTGGGACACCCGACAGATGTTTTTC.